Following are 13 T cell receptor beta chains from one sample sequenced in a study of beta chain features in type 1 diabetes. Every isolated RNA sample was fully reverse transcribed, so sequencing captured expressed TCRB transcripts. Generated by immunoSEQ multiplex PCR, the TCRdb table keeps only in-frame clones and is missing some. The sample contains 120,000 to 150,000 clones, under 11% of which appear only once. Sequencing was done on a sample of naive CD4+ T cells from blood. These receptors were taken from a man aged 18 to 29 in good health.

This clone was counted ten times or more. This chain connects TRBV29-1 to TRBJ2-7, with D perhaps TRBD1 (6 bases). Trimming left V 4 bases short and J 5 bases short, with 9 bases between. The CDR3 runs to 11 residues. Germline values: CDR1 SQVTM, CDR2 ANQGSEA. The CDR3 reads CSVGQGNEQYF. CDR3 nucleotide sequence: TGCAGCGTTGGGCAGGGGAACGAGCAGTACTTC.

The chain employs TRBV5-1 and TRBJ2-3; D possibly corresponds to TRBD1 (6 bases). V was trimmed by 0 bases and J by 0 bases, leaving 11 bases between them. The CDR3 runs 16 residues. Germline-derived CDR1 and CDR2 are SGHRS and YFSETQ. The CDR3 region is CASSLALQGSTDTQYF. In DNA form, the CDR3 reads TGCGCCAGCAGCTTGGCCTTGCAGGGGAGCACAGATACGCAGTATTTT.

The chain carries TRBV6-5 and TRBJ2-7, with 9 bases aligning to TRBD2. Unmatched junction bases numbered 7, after V lost 4 bases and J lost 0 bases. Germline CDR1 is MNHEY and CDR2 is SVGAGI. The CDR3 is 16 amino acids. The CDR3: CASSWLAGTSSYEQYF. Here the CDR3 DNA reads TGTGCCAGCAGTTGGCTAGCGGGGACGAGCTCCTACGAGCAGTACTTC.

In this sample, this clone turned up a few times. This rearrangement joins TRBV27 to TRBJ2-2; 9 bases align to TRBD1. The junction had 4 bases not matched to a gene; V was cut back by 2 bases and J by 6 bases. This CDR3 contains 15 residues. CDR1 and CDR2 from the germline V gene are MNHEY and SMNVEV (reference sequence). This chain's CDR3 is CASSLRQGVPGELFF. CDR3 DNA sequence: TGTGCCAGCAGTTTAAGACAGGGGGTCCCCGGGGAGCTGTTTTTT.

V and J are TRBV27 and TRBJ1-2, with D tentatively TRBD1 (5 bases). Germline CDR1 and CDR2: MNHEY and SMNVEV (reference sequence). V lost 6 bases and J 0 bases, leaving 11 bases between the germline ends. The CDR3 extends over 14 amino acids. The DNA for the CDR3 is TGTGCCAGCAGCGGGGGACGGTCTAACTATGGCTACACCTTC. This codes for CASSGGRSNYGYTF.

This clone came up many times. The V call is TRBV28, the J call TRBJ2-3; 10 nucleotides match TRBD1. CDR1 and CDR2 from the germline V gene are MDHEN and SYDVKM. V lost 6 bases and J lost 6; bases outside the gene matches: 3. This CDR3 contains 13 residues. CDR3 bases: TGTGCCAGCAGGGGACAGGGGATTGATACGCAGTATTTT. Amino acids: CASRGQGIDTQYF.

The CDR3 protein is CASSLQSGGADEQFF. CDR3 in DNA: TGTGCCAGCAGCTTACAGAGCGGGGGGGCCGATGAGCAGTTCTTC. The J gene is TRBJ2-1, the V gene TRBV7-2; 10 bases align to TRBD2. CDR1 is SGHTA and CDR2 is FQGNSA in the germline V gene. Trimming cost V 2 bases and J 8 bases; bases outside gene matches: 6. The CDR3 is 15 residues long.

This clone was detected a few times. The V call is TRBV5-4, the J call TRBJ2-7, with 7 positions matching TRBD1. The germline V gene has CDR1 SGHNT and CDR2 YYREEE (reference sequence). CDR3 length: 13 amino acids. V gave up 4 bases and J gave up 4 bases; unmatched junction bases: 5. The CDR3 region has the DNA TGTGCCAGCAGCGGGGACAGACCTTACGAGCAGTACTTC. This sequence encodes CASSGDRPYEQYF.

The chain carries TRBV19 and TRBJ2-7, with a weak D call TRBD1 (6 bases). V was clipped by 6 bases and J by 1 base, with 13 bases between them. The CDR3 is made up of 14 amino acids. Per the germline V gene, CDR1 is LNHDA and CDR2 is SQIVND (reference sequence). The CDR3 region is CASSKLQGSYEQYF. In nucleotides, the CDR3 is TGTGCCAGTAGCAAATTACAGGGTTCCTACGAGCAGTACTTC.

This clone has ten or more counts. The chain recombines TRBV4-3 with TRBJ2-6, with D unresolved. V shed 4 bases and J shed 0 bases, with 7 bases lying between them. CDR1 is LGHNA, CDR2 YSLEER, per germline. This CDR3 region has 15 residues. The CDR3 loop reads CASSLFSSGANVLTF. The CDR3 nucleotides are TGCGCCAGCAGCCTTTTCAGCTCTGGGGCCAACGTCCTGACTTTC.

This clone was seen a handful of times. The chain carries TRBV15 and TRBJ2-3, with 11 bases that match TRBD2. J gave up 6 bases and V 4 bases, and 12 bases lay outside the gene matches. Germline CDR1 LNHNV, CDR2 YYDKDF (reference sequence). CDR3 length: 17 residues. CDR3 nucleotides: TGTGCCACCAGCAAAGTACCGACTAGCGGGGCCTCGGATACGCAGTATTTT. Encoded protein: CATSKVPTSGASDTQYF.

J is TRBJ2-3 and V is TRBV2; D gene uncertain. Per germline, CDR1 SNHLY and CDR2 FYNNEI. The CDR3 sequence is 14 residues long. V lost 9 bases and J lost 1, with 14 bases in between. The DNA of the CDR3 is TGTGCCAGTGGAGATGCCCGGGGCACAGATACGCAGTATTTT. As protein: CASGDARGTDTQYF.

The chain links TRBV9 to TRBJ2-2, with TRBD2 identical over 11 bases. V gave up 3 bases and J gave up 7 bases; unmatched junction bases: 8. Germline V lookup: CDR1 SGDLS, CDR2 YYNGEE. The CDR3 is 16 residues long. The CDR3 reads CASSALTSGVGGELFF. For the CDR3, the DNA is TGTGCCAGCAGCGCACTGACTAGCGGGGTGGGCGGGGAGCTGTTTTTT. Combining the CDR3 with reference TRBV9 and TRBJ2-2 gives the whole variable domain DSGVTQTPKHLITATGQRVTLRCSPRSGDLSVYWYQQSLDQGLQFLIQYYNGEERAKGNILERFSAQQFPDLHSELNLSSLELGDSALYFCASSALTSGVGGELFFGEGSRLTVL.